This TCR beta chain was identified in a study of T cells in localized non-small cell lung cancer. General observations from the study: Appearance in adjacent lung was seen for a median 57 of the top 100 tumor clones. Heterogeneity within the tumor remains possible, as just one region underwent sequencing. Uninvolved neighboring lung showed the greatest T cell clonality, exceeding tumor.

The table came from immunoSEQ multiplex PCR; TCRdb's copy has only in-frame clones and leaves some out. The table records about 13,000 clones, roughly 86% of them present only once. The CDR3 has 15 amino acids. Germline V gives CDR1 SGHAT, CDR2 FQNNGV. V lost 3 bases and J lost 7, with 16 bases in between. Remarks on this clone: Its antigen is not known.

This rearrangement joins TRBV11-2 to TRBJ2-1; D remains ambiguous. Here the sequenced sample was peripheral blood, taken before any cancer treatment. The clonotype comes from a male donor at least 60 years old with stage III lung adenocarcinoma. The CDR3 sequence is CASSLYSSDGNEQFF. In DNA, the CDR3 is TGTGCCAGCAGCTTGTACTCAAGTGATGGGAATGAGCAGTTCTTC. Looking up the rest from reference TRBV11-2 and TRBJ2-1 gives the full variable domain: EAGVAQSPRYKIIEKRQSVAFWCNPISGHATLYWYQQILGQGPKLLIQFQNNGVVDDSQLPKDRFSAERLKGVDSTLKIQPAKLEDSAVYLCASSLYSSDGNEQFFGPGTRLTVL.